These 3 T cell receptor beta chains came from one sample sequenced in a study of a mutant IDH1 vaccine in newly diagnosed glioma. The sample's time point: week 5, during vaccination. Each dose delivered 300 ug of mutant IDH1 20-mer peptide subcutaneously with imiquimod. The method was immunoSEQ multiplex PCR; TCRdb's version includes in-frame clones alone and lacks a portion of them. Among 50,000 or so clones listed, about 77% were seen once. Their antigens are not known. The sample in question was PBMCs, obtained from a glioma patient whose treatment included an IDH1 peptide vaccine. The receptors were gathered from a woman aged 35 to 49 with glioma.

The gene calls are TRBV5-1 and TRBJ2-7; weak D call: TRBD1 (6 bases). Trimming pared 5 bases from V and 1 base from J, leaving 16 bases between. Germline V gives CDR1 SGHRS, CDR2 YFSETQ. The CDR3 sequence is 15 residues long. The CDR3 region has the DNA TGCGCCAGCAGACAGGGCGTTTCAAAATCCTACGAGCAGTACTTC. As protein: CASRQGVSKSYEQYF.

The chain joins TRBV25-1 to TRBJ2-1; D gene uncertain. V was pared by 5 bases and J by 3 bases, with 17 bases between. In germline, CDR1 is MGHDK, CDR2 SYGVNS. CDR3 length: 16 amino acids. CDR3 sequence: CASSSLRETYYNEQFF. In DNA, the CDR3 is TGTGCCAGCAGTTCCCTCCGAGAGACCTACTACAATGAGCAGTTCTTC.

The V call is TRBV6-6, the J call TRBJ1-2; tentative D call: TRBD1 (6 bases). V was clipped by 7 bases and J by 7 bases, with 19 bases between them. This CDR3 spans 14 amino acids. Germline CDR1 reads MNHNY; CDR2 reads SVGAGI (reference sequence). CDR3 amino acids: CASTILGGEGGYTF. CDR3 nucleotide sequence: TGTGCCAGCACCATCTTGGGGGGCGAGGGTGGCTACACCTTC.